This T cell receptor (beta chain) is drawn from a study of OX40 agonist ivuxolimab in advanced cancers. At the level of the study: Ivuxolimab doses were 0.01, 0.1, 0.3, 1.5, 3 or 10 mg/kg every 2 weeks. Hepatocellular carcinoma, melanoma, renal cell or head and neck cancer affected the dose-escalation patients.

Libraries were prepared by immunoSEQ multiplex PCR; TCRdb keeps only in-frame clonotypes and omits some of them. There are fewer than 30,000 clones in the sample; roughly 84% occur only once, and roughly a sixth lies in the top ten. Study outcomes and limitations: The work left the antigen specificity of expanded peripheral T cells undetermined. At 0.1 to 3.0 mg/kg and by week 6, CD4+ and CD8+ T cells in the blood had expanded clonally.

Remarks on this clone: Its specificity is unknown.

The source material was CD4+ or CD8+ T cells sorted from blood, sampled in a trial of the OX40 agonist ivuxolimab. The origin of this receptor is an adult with an advanced solid tumor such as melanoma, head and neck, liver or kidney cancer.

CDR3 protein: CASSPMTGGATEAFF. CDR3 nucleotides: TGTGCCAGCAGCCCGATGACAGGGGGCGCGACTGAAGCTTTCTTT. J is TRBJ1-1 and V is TRBV5-6; 10 nucleotides align to TRBD1. CDR3 length equals 15 residues. In germline, CDR1 is SGHDT, CDR2 YYEEEE. Trimming took 4 bases from V and 5 from J; bases not matched to a gene: 8.